This T cell receptor (beta chain) was sequenced in a study of T cells in Graves' hyperthyroidism and ophthalmopathy. On the study more broadly: Any treatment followed the collection of peripheral blood at initial diagnosis.

Clinical symptoms, serum thyroxine and TRAb, thyroid ultrasound and orbital computed tomography were used for the diagnoses. Progressors' blood was drawn at hyperthyroidism diagnosis, before ophthalmopathy symptoms. PBMCs were collected from an approximately 9.4 ml volume of fresh peripheral blood. V gave up 5 bases and J gave up 8 bases, with 19 bases separating them. This CDR3 has 15 amino acids. RNA transcripts provided the source from which TCR beta CDR3 regions were amplified. HTBI primers were the set used in a first-round RT-PCR of the TCR CDR3. TCRdb called the multiplex PCR reads again in MiXCR, with one record for every CDR3 protein. The sample shows 250,000 or so distinct CDR3 sequences, roughly 15% of them seen only once. This clonotype showed up many times.

The chain employs TRBV12-3 or TRBV12-4 and TRBJ2-1; TRBD2 is a possible D gene (5 bases). This TCR came from a woman in her forties or fifties with Graves' hyperthyroidism that later progressed to Graves' ophthalmopathy. Sequenced sample: blood. The DNA for the CDR3 is TGTGCCAGCAGTCCTCGACTAACCAGCAGCCATGAGCAGTTCTTC. Amino acids: CASSPRLTSSHEQFF.